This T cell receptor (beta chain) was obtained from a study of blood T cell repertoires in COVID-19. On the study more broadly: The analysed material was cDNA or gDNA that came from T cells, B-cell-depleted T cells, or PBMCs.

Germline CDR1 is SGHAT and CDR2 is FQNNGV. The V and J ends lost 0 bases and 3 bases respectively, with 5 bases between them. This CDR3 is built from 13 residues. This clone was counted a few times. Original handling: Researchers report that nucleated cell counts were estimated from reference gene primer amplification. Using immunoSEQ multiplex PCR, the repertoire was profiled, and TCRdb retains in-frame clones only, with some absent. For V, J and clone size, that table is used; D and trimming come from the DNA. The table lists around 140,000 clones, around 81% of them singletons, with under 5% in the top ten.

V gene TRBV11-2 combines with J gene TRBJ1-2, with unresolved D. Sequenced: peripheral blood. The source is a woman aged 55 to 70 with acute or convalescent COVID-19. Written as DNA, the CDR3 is TGTGCCAGCAGCTTAGAGAGAGACTATGGCTACACCTTC. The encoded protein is CASSLERDYGYTF.